A selection of T cell receptor beta chains follows, all from one sample in a study of blood T cell repertoires in COVID-19. Here immunoSEQ multiplex PCR was the method, and the copy in TCRdb shows in-frame clones only, minus some. Of some 52,000 clones detected, around 91% appear once; the ten largest clones hold around 3.2%. Sequencing was performed on peripheral blood. The receptors were sampled from a human donor in a cohort sampled during active COVID-19. Both conserved end residues are part of each CDR3. Fields, in order: clone size, D gene, V gene, J gene, CDR3 protein, CDR3 DNA. A D gene is named only where the DNA matches it firmly. For some rows the clone size is stated as once, few or many, or as a class when expanded; others skip it.

clone size: few; D gene: TRBD1; V gene: TRBV30; J gene: TRBJ1-2; CDR3 protein: CAWRVTGGLYGYTF; CDR3 DNA: TGTGCCTGGAGGGTGACAGGGGGCTTGTATGGCTACACCTTC
clone size: once; D gene: TRBD1; V gene: TRBV5-1; J gene: TRBJ1-5; CDR3 protein: CASSLTGANDQPQHF; CDR3 DNA: TGCGCCAGCAGTTTGACAGGGGCTAACGATCAGCCCCAGCATTTT
clone size: NA; D gene: TRBD2; V gene: TRBV27; J gene: TRBJ2-4; CDR3 protein: CASSISSGSGKNIQYF; CDR3 DNA: TGTGCCAGCAGTATTTCTAGCGGGAGTGGCAAAAACATTCAGTACTTC
clone size: NA; D gene: NA; V gene: TRBV5-4; J gene: TRBJ1-2; CDR3 protein: CASSFFEGFGGYTF; CDR3 DNA: TGTGCCAGCAGCTTTTTTGAGGGATTCGGGGGCTACACCTTC
clone size: NA; D gene: NA; V gene: TRBV7-9; J gene: TRBJ1-4; CDR3 protein: CASSLEGGGEKLFF; CDR3 DNA: TGTGCCAGCAGCTTAGAGGGTGGAGGTGAAAAACTGTTTTTT
clone size: once; D gene: TRBD1; V gene: TRBV15; J gene: TRBJ2-2; CDR3 protein: CATSRLTGEVANTGELFF; CDR3 DNA: TGTGCCACCAGCAGACTAACAGGGGAAGTGGCGAACACCGGGGAGCTGTTTTTT
clone size: few; D gene: NA; V gene: TRBV27; J gene: TRBJ1-1; CDR3 protein: CASSLSGLNTEAFF; CDR3 DNA: TGTGCCAGCAGTTTATCGGGCCTTAACACTGAAGCTTTCTTT
clone size: NA; D gene: TRBD2; V gene: TRBV28; J gene: TRBJ2-3; CDR3 protein: CASTIAGPSTDTQYF; CDR3 DNA: TGTGCCAGCACAATAGCGGGCCCTAGCACAGATACGCAGTATTTT
clone size: NA; D gene: TRBD1; V gene: TRBV6-1; J gene: TRBJ1-5; CDR3 protein: CASSEVGQLNQPQHF; CDR3 DNA: TGTGCCAGCAGTGAAGTGGGACAGCTAAATCAGCCCCAGCATTTT
clone size: NA; D gene: TRBD1; V gene: TRBV6-5; J gene: TRBJ1-2; CDR3 protein: CASSISGGNGYTF; CDR3 DNA: TGTGCCAGCAGCATCTCAGGGGGCAATGGCTACACCTTC
clone size: NA; D gene: NA; V gene: TRBV10-3; J gene: TRBJ2-3; CDR3 protein: CAIAEEASTDTQYF; CDR3 DNA: TGTGCCATCGCGGAGGAGGCTAGCACAGATACGCAGTATTTT
clone size: NA; D gene: NA; V gene: TRBV3-1/TRBV3-2; J gene: TRBJ1-1; CDR3 protein: CASSLIGGSEAFF; CDR3 DNA: TGTGCCAGCAGCCTAATAGGAGGTTCTGAAGCTTTCTTT
clone size: NA; D gene: TRBD1; V gene: TRBV28; J gene: TRBJ2-7; CDR3 protein: CASGQSRRTGAYEQYF; CDR3 DNA: TGTGCCAGCGGCCAAAGTCGCCGGACAGGTGCCTACGAGCAGTACTTC
clone size: NA; D gene: NA; V gene: TRBV5-4; J gene: TRBJ2-2; CDR3 protein: CASSLTKAGGELFF; CDR3 DNA: TGTGCCAGCAGCTTGACCAAAGCAGGCGGGGAGCTGTTTTTT
clone size: NA; D gene: NA; V gene: TRBV25-1; J gene: TRBJ1-4; CDR3 protein: CASSEYRQDATNEKLFF; CDR3 DNA: TGTGCCAGCAGTGAATATAGGCAGGATGCAACTAATGAAAAACTGTTTTTT
clone size: once; D gene: TRBD2; V gene: TRBV9; J gene: TRBJ2-3; CDR3 protein: CASSNGRGADTQYF; CDR3 DNA: TGTGCCAGCAGCAACGGCCGGGGGGCAGATACGCAGTATTTT
clone size: NA; D gene: NA; V gene: TRBV2; J gene: TRBJ2-2; CDR3 protein: CASTEETVVTGELFF; CDR3 DNA: TGTGCCAGCACCGAGGAGACAGTGGTGACCGGGGAGCTGTTTTTT
clone size: NA; D gene: NA; V gene: TRBV30; J gene: TRBJ1-3; CDR3 protein: CAWSPQAISGNTIYF; CDR3 DNA: TGTGCCTGGAGTCCACAGGCGATCTCTGGAAACACCATATATTTT
clone size: once; D gene: TRBD2; V gene: TRBV27; J gene: TRBJ2-1; CDR3 protein: CASSHLADSYNEQFF; CDR3 DNA: TGTGCCAGCAGTCACCTAGCGGATTCCTACAATGAGCAGTTCTTC
clone size: NA; D gene: NA; V gene: TRBV4-1; J gene: TRBJ1-6; CDR3 protein: CASSQLGRGRNLLPLHF; CDR3 DNA: TGCGCCAGCAGCCAATTGGGGAGGGGACGGAACCTTTTACCCCTCCACTTT
clone size: NA; D gene: NA; V gene: TRBV11-2; J gene: TRBJ2-2; CDR3 protein: CASSRFGFGQQRIGGELFF; CDR3 DNA: TGTGCCAGCAGTCGCTTTGGCTTCGGACAGCAACGTATTGGTGGGGAGCTGTTTTTT
clone size: NA; D gene: TRBD2; V gene: TRBV5-4; J gene: TRBJ2-1; CDR3 protein: CASSQGGMLAGYNEQFF; CDR3 DNA: TGTGCCAGCAGCCAAGGCGGGATGTTAGCGGGATACAATGAGCAGTTCTTC
clone size: once; D gene: TRBD1; V gene: TRBV7-9; J gene: TRBJ2-5; CDR3 protein: CASSLDWTGGGETQYF; CDR3 DNA: TGTGCCAGCAGCTTAGACTGGACAGGGGGCGGAGAGACCCAGTACTTC
clone size: NA; D gene: NA; V gene: TRBV28; J gene: TRBJ1-1; CDR3 protein: CASSFLQEKRSAFF; CDR3 DNA: TGTGCCAGCAGTTTCCTACAGGAAAAACGGTCCGCTTTCTTT
clone size: NA; D gene: NA; V gene: TRBV9; J gene: TRBJ2-7; CDR3 protein: CASSVASSYEQYF; CDR3 DNA: TGTGCCAGCAGCGTAGCTAGCTCCTACGAGCAGTACTTC
clone size: NA; D gene: TRBD1; V gene: TRBV3-1/TRBV3-2; J gene: TRBJ1-5; CDR3 protein: CASSQGSGTASKHF; CDR3 DNA: TGTGCCAGCAGCCAAGGGAGTGGGACAGCATCCAAGCATTTT
clone size: once; D gene: TRBD2; V gene: TRBV7-9; J gene: TRBJ2-7; CDR3 protein: CASNRDPGLAGGVYEQYF; CDR3 DNA: TGTGCCAGCAACCGAGATCCGGGACTAGCGGGAGGGGTCTACGAGCAGTACTTC
clone size: NA; D gene: TRBD2; V gene: TRBV19; J gene: TRBJ2-1; CDR3 protein: CASSASGRLNEQFF; CDR3 DNA: TGTGCCAGTAGTGCTAGCGGGAGACTCAATGAGCAGTTCTTC
clone size: NA; D gene: TRBD2; V gene: TRBV4-1; J gene: TRBJ2-7; CDR3 protein: CASSQLGLAGSYEQYF; CDR3 DNA: TGCGCCAGCAGCCAGTTGGGACTAGCGGGATCATACGAGCAGTACTTC
clone size: NA; D gene: TRBD2; V gene: TRBV6-4; J gene: TRBJ2-7; CDR3 protein: CASSGLADYEQYF; CDR3 DNA: TGTGCCAGCAGCGGACTAGCGGACTACGAGCAGTACTTC
clone size: NA; D gene: NA; V gene: TRBV1; J gene: TRBJ2-3; CDR3 protein: CTSSQPSLLAGEMDTQYF; CDR3 DNA: TGCACCAGCAGCCAACCCTCCCTACTAGCGGGAGAAATGGATACGCAGTATTTT
clone size: NA; D gene: TRBD2; V gene: TRBV7-9; J gene: TRBJ2-7; CDR3 protein: CASSFRGGLAGGEQYF; CDR3 DNA: TGTGCCAGCAGCTTTCGCGGTGGACTAGCGGGAGGCGAGCAGTACTTC
clone size: NA; D gene: TRBD2; V gene: TRBV6-1; J gene: TRBJ2-5; CDR3 protein: CASSALAGVGQETQYF; CDR3 DNA: TGTGCCAGCAGTGCGCTAGCGGGAGTGGGGCAAGAGACCCAGTACTTC
clone size: NA; D gene: TRBD1; V gene: TRBV12-3/TRBV12-4; J gene: TRBJ2-1; CDR3 protein: CASSAGTGLFKFF; CDR3 DNA: TGTGCCAGCAGTGCCGGGACAGGGTTATTCAAGTTCTTC
clone size: NA; D gene: NA; V gene: TRBV30; J gene: TRBJ2-7; CDR3 protein: CAWEGGTGSYEQYF; CDR3 DNA: TGTGCCTGGGAAGGTGGAACAGGATCCTACGAGCAGTACTTC
clone size: once; D gene: TRBD2; V gene: TRBV27; J gene: TRBJ2-7; CDR3 protein: CASSLTSANSYEQYF; CDR3 DNA: TGTGCCAGCAGTTTAACTAGCGCGAACTCCTACGAGCAGTACTTC
clone size: once; D gene: NA; V gene: TRBV18; J gene: TRBJ1-4; CDR3 protein: CASSPAGTNEKLFF; CDR3 DNA: TGTGCCAGCTCACCCGCCGGGACAAATGAAAAACTGTTTTTT
clone size: once; D gene: NA; V gene: TRBV30; J gene: TRBJ1-2; CDR3 protein: CAWTIQTTNYGYTF; CDR3 DNA: TGTGCCTGGACCATACAGACAACTAACTATGGCTACACCTTC
clone size: once; D gene: NA; V gene: TRBV5-1; J gene: TRBJ2-6; CDR3 protein: CASRTELSGANVLTF; CDR3 DNA: TGCGCCAGCAGGACAGAACTTTCTGGGGCCAACGTCCTGACTTTC
clone size: NA; D gene: NA; V gene: TRBV5-4; J gene: TRBJ2-5; CDR3 protein: CASYHDSQETQYF; CDR3 DNA: TGTGCCAGCTACCACGACAGCCAAGAGACCCAGTACTTC
clone size: NA; D gene: NA; V gene: TRBV30; J gene: TRBJ1-4; CDR3 protein: CAWSSRREKLFF; CDR3 DNA: TGTGCCTGGAGTTCCAGGCGTGAAAAACTGTTTTTT
clone size: NA; D gene: TRBD2; V gene: TRBV15; J gene: TRBJ2-7; CDR3 protein: CATSPGTSAYIRGGEQYF; CDR3 DNA: TGTGCCACCAGCCCGGGGACTAGCGCATATATTAGAGGAGGCGAGCAGTACTTC
clone size: NA; D gene: NA; V gene: TRBV11-2; J gene: TRBJ2-5; CDR3 protein: CASRPDPWGEETQYF; CDR3 DNA: TGTGCCAGCAGACCGGACCCCTGGGGAGAAGAGACCCAGTACTTC
clone size: NA; D gene: NA; V gene: TRBV7-6; J gene: TRBJ1-5; CDR3 protein: CASSLAPLGGDNQPQHF; CDR3 DNA: TGTGCCAGCAGCTTAGCGCCCCTCGGGGGGGACAATCAGCCCCAGCATTTT
clone size: NA; D gene: TRBD2; V gene: TRBV9; J gene: TRBJ2-7; CDR3 protein: CASSAGLAGVHEQYF; CDR3 DNA: TGTGCCAGCAGCGCCGGACTAGCGGGAGTACACGAGCAGTACTTC
clone size: NA; D gene: TRBD1; V gene: TRBV6-5; J gene: TRBJ2-1; CDR3 protein: CASSYTGTGRNEQFF; CDR3 DNA: TGTGCCAGCAGTTACACCGGGACAGGGAGGAATGAGCAGTTCTTC
clone size: NA; D gene: NA; V gene: TRBV24-1; J gene: TRBJ2-1; CDR3 protein: CATGGTVYNEQFF; CDR3 DNA: TGTGCCACCGGCGGGACAGTCTACAATGAGCAGTTCTTC
clone size: NA; D gene: NA; V gene: TRBV14; J gene: TRBJ2-1; CDR3 protein: CASSRQGDAYNEQFF; CDR3 DNA: TGTGCCAGCAGCCGACAAGGGGATGCCTACAATGAGCAGTTCTTC
clone size: NA; D gene: TRBD1; V gene: TRBV13; J gene: TRBJ2-7; CDR3 protein: CASSSRTGGRYEQYF; CDR3 DNA: TGTGCCAGCAGCTCCCGGACAGGGGGCAGGTACGAGCAGTACTTC
clone size: NA; D gene: TRBD2; V gene: TRBV11-2; J gene: TRBJ2-7; CDR3 protein: CASASGAREQYF; CDR3 DNA: TGTGCCAGCGCTAGCGGGGCTAGGGAGCAGTACTTC
clone size: NA; D gene: NA; V gene: TRBV2; J gene: TRBJ2-1; CDR3 protein: CASSEASREQFF; CDR3 DNA: TGTGCCAGCAGTGAAGCTTCGCGTGAGCAGTTCTTC
clone size: once; D gene: NA; V gene: TRBV28; J gene: TRBJ1-2; CDR3 protein: CASSREGGNYGYTF; CDR3 DNA: TGTGCCAGCAGTAGGGAGGGCGGTAACTATGGCTACACCTTC
clone size: NA; D gene: TRBD2; V gene: TRBV27; J gene: TRBJ2-2; CDR3 protein: CASTLAGESTGELFF; CDR3 DNA: TGTGCCAGCACCCTAGCGGGAGAGAGCACCGGGGAGCTGTTTTTT